One and the same sample provided the 17 T cell receptor beta chains below, sequenced in a study of radiotherapy plus CTLA-4 blockade in lung cancer. The data were produced by immunoSEQ multiplex PCR, yet TCRdb's version contains in-frame clones alone and is incomplete. The table records 50,000 to 65,000 clones, around four fifths of them present only once. This specimen consisted of peripheral blood, obtained from a patient treated with radiotherapy plus ipilimumab. Source of these receptors: a human donor with non-small cell lung cancer whose response to radiotherapy plus ipilimumab could not be evaluated.

V and J are TRBV19 and TRBJ2-2, with TRBD2 identical over 8 bases. Germline V gene data show CDR1 as LNHDA and CDR2 as SQIVND (reference sequence). Trimming at V came to 4 bases and at J to 7 bases, leaving 5 bases not matched to a gene. This CDR3 has 14 residues. The CDR3 region is CASSRGLVVGELFF. In DNA form, the CDR3 reads TGTGCCAGTAGTAGGGGACTAGTCGTCGGGGAGCTGTTTTTT.

This chain joins TRBV5-1 and TRBJ2-1, with 16 bases aligning to TRBD2. Trimming took 0 bases from V and 6 from J; bases not matched to a gene: 9. Per germline, CDR1 SGHRS and CDR2 YFSETQ. The CDR3 totals 19 residues. The CDR3 nucleotides are TGCGCCAGCAGCTTGGCCGGGACTAGCGGGAGGGCCGCCTCCAATGAGCAGTTCTTC. Its translation is CASSLAGTSGRAASNEQFF.

This clone is a singleton in its sample. The chain couples TRBV7-9 to TRBJ2-3; D is ambiguous. This CDR3 region has 15 residues. Germline V gene data show CDR1 as SEHNR and CDR2 as FQNEAQ (reference sequence). Trimming shortened V by 3 bases and J by 3 bases, and 13 bases separated the two germline ends. The DNA of the CDR3 is TGTGCCAGCAGCTTGGCGGAGATGGAGACAGATACGCAGTATTTT. Protein sequence: CASSLAEMETDTQYF.

Note on this clone: At one of its ends the junction is not consistent with the germline gene, which may arise from a read error. The rearrangement uses TRBV5-6 and TRBJ2-5; TRBD1 agrees at 9 bases. Germline CDR1 and CDR2: SGHDT and YYEEEE. This CDR3 comprises 13 residues. The CDR3 DNA is TGTGCCAGCAGCTGGGACAGGGAAGAAACCCAGTACTTC. It is translated as CASSWDREETQYF.

The V gene is TRBV27, the J gene TRBJ2-1; 7 nucleotides match TRBD1. The germline V gene has CDR1 MNHEY and CDR2 SMNVEV (reference sequence). The CDR3 is made up of 15 amino acids. Trimming at V came to 3 bases and at J to 3 bases, leaving 5 bases not matched to a gene. The DNA for the CDR3 is TGTGCCAGCAGTTTCCCGACAGGGCGCTACAATGAGCAGTTCTTC. Its protein product is CASSFPTGRYNEQFF.

V is TRBV5-8 and J is TRBJ1-5; the match to TRBD1 covers 11 bases. The CDR3 is 17 residues long. J was trimmed by 3 bases and V by 2 bases; bases with no gene match: 7. The germline CDR1 and CDR2 sequences are SGHTS and YDEGEE. CDR3 amino acids: CASSFGTGGRNNQPQHF. CDR3 in DNA: TGTGCCAGCAGCTTTGGGACAGGGGGGAGAAACAATCAGCCCCAGCATTTT. The complete variable domain, with remaining parts taken from reference TRBV5-8 and TRBJ1-5, reads EAGVTQSPTHLIKTRGQQATLRCSPISGHTSVYWYQQALGLGLQFLLWYDEGEERNRGNFPPRFSGRQFPNYSSELNVNALELEDSALYLCASSFGTGGRNNQPQHFGDGTRLSIL.

The J gene is TRBJ2-3, the V gene TRBV4-3; 10 bases fit TRBD2. Germline CDR1 is LGHNA and CDR2 is YSLEER. V lost 0 bases and J lost 5; bases outside the gene matches: 8. The CDR3 covers 17 residues. The CDR3 loop is CASSQDGSGGAEDTQYF. DNA for the CDR3: TGCGCCAGCAGCCAAGATGGGAGCGGGGGGGCCGAAGATACGCAGTATTTT.

This chain joins TRBV27 and TRBJ2-5; the match to TRBD2 covers 7 bases. The CDR3 is made up of 14 amino acids. The germline CDR1 and CDR2 sequences are MNHEY and SMNVEV (reference sequence). V shed 1 base, J shed 5 bases, and the junction held 4 bases outside the gene matches. The CDR3 loop is CASSLYGDYETQYF. The CDR3 DNA sequence: TGTGCCAGCAGTTTATACGGGGACTATGAGACCCAGTACTTC.

This clone turned up a few times. The J gene is TRBJ2-3, the V gene TRBV5-8, with 7 nucleotides matching TRBD1. V was pared by 2 bases and J by 2 bases, with 8 bases of the junction left unmatched. This CDR3 is built from 16 residues. Looked up from germline, CDR1 is SGHTS and CDR2 is YDEGEE. The CDR3 DNA reads TGTGCCAGCAGCTTATACGGGACAGTCTCCACAGATACGCAGTATTTT. This encodes CASSLYGTVSTDTQYF.

The V and J genes are TRBV7-9 and TRBJ1-1; D is unresolved. This CDR3 spans 13 amino acids. Germline V gene sequence: CDR1 SEHNR, CDR2 FQNEAQ (reference sequence). V was pared by 2 bases and J by 5 bases, with 9 bases between. CDR3 in DNA: TGTGCCAGCAGCTTACCTGGGAGGACTGAAGCTTTCTTT. It translates to CASSLPGRTEAFF.

In its sample, this clone was seen once. The chain is built from TRBV5-1 and TRBJ1-4; D not resolved. Deletions cut 0 bases from V and 5 bases from J, with 8 bases between. The CDR3 covers 14 residues. Germline-derived CDR1 and CDR2 are SGHRS and YFSETQ. CDR3 in amino acids: CASSLGGTNEKLFF. The CDR3 nucleotides are TGCGCCAGCAGCTTGGGAGGAACCAATGAAAAACTGTTTTTT.

V gene TRBV7-9 combines with J gene TRBJ2-3, with 8 bases fitting TRBD2. The V gene's germline CDR1 is SEHNR and CDR2 FQNEAQ (reference sequence). The CDR3 is 16 residues long. Losses at the gene ends were 3 bases for V and 4 bases for J; bases not matched to a gene: 9. CDR3 nucleotides: TGTGCCAGCAGCTTTTGGCGGGGGGAATTCTCAGATACGCAGTATTTT. This codes for CASSFWRGEFSDTQYF. Supplemented by reference TRBV7-9 and TRBJ2-3, the full variable domain reads DTGVSQNPRHKITKRGQNVTFRCDPISEHNRLYWYRQTLGQGPEFLTYFQNEAQLEKSRLLSDRFSAERPKGSFSTLEIQRTEQGDSAMYLCASSFWRGEFSDTQYFGPGTRLTVL.

This clone was seen only once. The chain employs TRBV5-4 and TRBJ2-2, with 9 bases lining up with TRBD2. The V and J ends lost 0 bases and 8 bases, in that order; junction bases with no gene match: 11. CDR1 SGHNT and CDR2 YYREEE come from the germline V gene (reference sequence). This CDR3 is built from 17 residues. The CDR3 coding sequence is TGTGCCAGCAGCTTGGATGGGGCTAGCGGGATTTGGGGGGAGCTGTTTTTT. It encodes CASSLDGASGIWGELFF.

The sample holds a few counts of this clone. The chain combines TRBV6-5 with TRBJ1-2, with 9 bases aligning to TRBD1. The V segment lost 5 bases and the J segment 4 bases; nucleotides outside the gene matches: 8. CDR3 length: 15 amino acids. The V gene's germline CDR1 is MNHEY and CDR2 SVGAGI. CDR3 in DNA: TGTGCCAGCAGTCGGACAGGGGAGGAATCCTATGGCTACACCTTC. This encodes CASSRTGEESYGYTF.

CDR3 in amino acids: CATSAGRDTGEQYF. The CDR3, as DNA: TGTGCCACCTCTGCTGGGCGGGATACGGGCGAGCAGTACTTC. The rearrangement links TRBV15 to TRBJ2-7; D may be TRBD2 (6 bases). This CDR3 contains 14 residues. Trimming left V 8 bases short and J 6 bases short, with 20 bases between. CDR1 and CDR2 from the germline V gene are LNHNV and YYDKDF (reference sequence).

CDR3 nucleotides: TGTGCCAGTAGTACCAAGGAGAGGGCACTACGGGACGAGCAGTACTTC. This codes for CASSTKERALRDEQYF. This chain joins TRBV19 and TRBJ2-7, with D perhaps matching TRBD2 (5 bases). Germline CDR1 is LNHDA and CDR2 is SQIVND (reference sequence). CDR3 size: 16 residues. V was pared by 4 bases and J by 5 bases, with 21 bases between.

V usage is TRBV6-5 and J usage is TRBJ2-5, with 9 bases lining up with TRBD1. The CDR3 length is 14 residues. V shed 6 bases, J shed 7 bases, and the junction held 9 bases outside the gene matches. Germline assignment: CDR1 MNHEY and CDR2 SVGAGI. CDR3 nucleotides: TGTGCCAGCAGCCCCGGGACAGGGCTTATGACCCAGTACTTC. It is translated as CASSPGTGLMTQYF.